Reported below is one T cell receptor (beta chain). Its target is not known. This was the immunoSEQ v3 assay. Survey-level samples got about 2 million read pairs; deep-level samples got about 5-6.5 million. Assay: immunoSEQ multiplex PCR; the TCRdb copy retains only in-frame clones and omits some. The sample carries 54,000 or so clones, about nine tenths recorded once. These data are taken from a study of TIL therapy for anti-PD-1-resistant metastatic lung cancer. At the level of the study: Tumors carried a median about 1.4 non-synonymous mutations per megabase. Study results and limitations: The cohort had more treatment-naive, never-smoker and oncogene-addicted patients than typical.

Indicated time point: pre-treatment sample, taken before nivolumab and TIL therapy. Per the germline V gene, CDR1 is MDHEN and CDR2 is SYDVKM. The CDR3 sequence is 15 residues long. Trimming took off 5 bases at V and 0 bases at J, with 11 bases between the two ends. Sequencing was performed on blood, taken at baseline. The rearrangement uses TRBV28 and TRBJ1-3; TRBD1 is a possible D gene (5 bases). This TCR derives from a person aged 25 to 79 with non-small cell lung cancer. Here the CDR3 DNA reads TGTGCCAGCAGTGATCCAGGGAGCTCTGGAAACACCATATATTTT. Residues: CASSDPGSSGNTIYF.